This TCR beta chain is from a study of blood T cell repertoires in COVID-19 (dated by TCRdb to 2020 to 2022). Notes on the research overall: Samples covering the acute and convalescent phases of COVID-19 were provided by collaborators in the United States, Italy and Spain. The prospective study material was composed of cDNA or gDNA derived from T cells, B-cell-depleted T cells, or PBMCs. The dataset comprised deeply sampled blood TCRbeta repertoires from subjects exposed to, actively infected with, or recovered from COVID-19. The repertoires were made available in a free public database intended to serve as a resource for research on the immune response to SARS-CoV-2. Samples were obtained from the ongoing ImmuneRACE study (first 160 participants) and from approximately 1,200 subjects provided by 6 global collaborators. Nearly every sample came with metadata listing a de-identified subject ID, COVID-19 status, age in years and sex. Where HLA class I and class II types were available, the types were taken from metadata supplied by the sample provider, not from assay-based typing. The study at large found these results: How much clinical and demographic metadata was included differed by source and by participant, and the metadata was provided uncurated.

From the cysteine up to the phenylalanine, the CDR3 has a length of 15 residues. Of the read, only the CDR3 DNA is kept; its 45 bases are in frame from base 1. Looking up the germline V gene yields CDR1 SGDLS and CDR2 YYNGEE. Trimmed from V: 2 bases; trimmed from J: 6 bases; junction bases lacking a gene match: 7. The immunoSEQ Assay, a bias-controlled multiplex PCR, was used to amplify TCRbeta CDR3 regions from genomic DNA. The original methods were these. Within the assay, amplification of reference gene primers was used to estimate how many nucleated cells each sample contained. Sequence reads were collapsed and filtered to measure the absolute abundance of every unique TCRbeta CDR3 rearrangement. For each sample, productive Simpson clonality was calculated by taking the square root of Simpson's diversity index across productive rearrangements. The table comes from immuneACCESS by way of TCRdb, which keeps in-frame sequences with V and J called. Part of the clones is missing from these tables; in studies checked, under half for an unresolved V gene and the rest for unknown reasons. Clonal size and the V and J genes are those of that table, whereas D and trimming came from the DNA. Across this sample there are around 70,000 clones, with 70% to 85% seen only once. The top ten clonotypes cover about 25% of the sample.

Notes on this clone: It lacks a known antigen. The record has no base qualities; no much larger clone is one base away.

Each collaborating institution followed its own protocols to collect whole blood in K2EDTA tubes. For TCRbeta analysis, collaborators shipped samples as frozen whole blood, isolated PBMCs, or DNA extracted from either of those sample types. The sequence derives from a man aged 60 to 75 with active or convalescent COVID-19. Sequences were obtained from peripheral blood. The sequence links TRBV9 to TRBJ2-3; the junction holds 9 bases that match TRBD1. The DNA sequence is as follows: TGTGCCAGCAGCGTCCTACAGGGGGCGTTGGATACGCAGTATTTT. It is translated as CASSVLQGALDTQYF. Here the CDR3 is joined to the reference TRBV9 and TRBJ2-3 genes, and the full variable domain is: DSGVTQTPKHLITATGQRVTLRCSPRSGDLSVYWYQQSLDQGLQFLIQYYNGEERAKGNILERFSAQQFPDLHSELNLSSLELGDSALYFCASSVLQGALDTQYFGPGTRLTVL.